The 30 T cell receptor beta chains below all came from one sample that was sequenced in a study of long-term antiretroviral therapy in people with HIV. Assay version v3.0 of immunoSEQ was used, and it was run at survey level. TCRdb's copy holds only in-frame clones and misses some; the assay was immunoSEQ multiplex PCR. There are some 30,000 clones in the sample; around 90% occur only once, and 4% to 4.5% lies in the top ten. The sample in question was unsorted PBMCs, obtained approximately 5.1 years after starting antiretroviral therapy. These receptors originate from a woman in her thirties or forties with HIV.

The chain combines TRBV6-1 with TRBJ2-7, with 8 bases aligning to TRBD2. The germline CDR1 and CDR2 sequences are MNHNS and SASEGT. V was clipped by 10 bases and J by 3 bases; unmatched bases: 11. The CDR3 consists of 14 residues. Here the CDR3 DNA reads TGTGCCACCTACTTTAGCGGGATGATCTACGAGCAGTACTTC. It specifies CATYFSGMIYEQYF.

The genes are TRBV9 and TRBJ2-5, with 8 bases lining up with TRBD2. Germline V CDR1 and CDR2: SGDLS, YYNGEE. V was pared by 2 bases and J by 9 bases, with 9 bases of the junction left unmatched. The CDR3 totals 14 residues. The CDR3 DNA follows: TGTGCCAGCAGCGTGACTAGCGAGCTAGGGGCCCAGTACTTC. Protein sequence: CASSVTSELGAQYF. Supplemented by reference TRBV9 and TRBJ2-5, the full variable domain reads DSGVTQTPKHLITATGQRVTLRCSPRSGDLSVYWYQQSLDQGLQFLIQYYNGEERAKGNILERFSAQQFPDLHSELNLSSLELGDSALYFCASSVTSELGAQYFGPGTRLLVL.

The V gene is TRBV5-6, the J gene TRBJ1-1; TRBD1 matches 8 bases. Germline values: CDR1 SGHDT, CDR2 YYEEEE. The J segment lost 2 bases and the V segment lost 4 bases, leaving 7 bases of the junction unmatched. This CDR3 comprises 15 residues. Here the CDR3 DNA reads TGTGCCAGCAGCCCTGGGACAGGAACAAACACTGAAGCTTTCTTT. Translation gives CASSPGTGTNTEAFF.

This chain links TRBV2 with TRBJ1-4, with TRBD1 matching over 8 bases. J was trimmed by 8 bases and V by 4 bases; bases with no gene match: 0. The germline V gene has CDR1 SNHLY and CDR2 FYNNEI. The length of the CDR3 is 12 residues. The CDR3 is CASSGTGEKLFF. DNA for the CDR3: TGTGCCAGCAGTGGGACAGGGGAAAAACTGTTTTTT.

This clone was recorded once. The chain recombines TRBV5-6 with TRBJ1-5; D is unclear. V was pared by 0 bases and J by 3 bases, with 10 bases between. Looked up from germline, CDR1 is SGHDT and CDR2 is YYEEEE. The CDR3 sequence is 15 residues long. CDR3 DNA: TGTGCCAGCAGCTTGGGGCAGCTAAACAATCAGCCCCAGCATTTT. Encoded protein: CASSLGQLNNQPQHF.

This chain uses TRBV7-2 with TRBJ2-3; the D is unclear. The CDR3 has 18 residues. CDR1 is SGHTA and CDR2 is FQGNSA in the germline V gene. Trimming cost V 1 base and J 4 bases, with 21 bases left between them. CDR3 amino acids: CASSLDPPPRRLSDTQYF. The CDR3 DNA reads as TGTGCCAGCAGCTTAGACCCCCCACCCCGTCGACTTTCAGATACGCAGTATTTT.

For this clone: The sample holds other DNA sequences that translate to the same CDR3. V gene TRBV11-2 combines with J gene TRBJ2-7, with TRBD1 matching over 11 bases. The V and J ends lost 5 bases and 4 bases, in that order; junction bases with no gene match: 4. From germline, CDR1 is SGHAT and CDR2 FQNNGV. The length of the CDR3 is 14 residues. As DNA, the CDR3 is TGTGCCAGCAGCATCGGGACAGGGGGGTACGAGCAGTACTTC. This codes for CASSIGTGGYEQYF.

The chain couples TRBV7-2 to TRBJ1-6; D gene ambiguous. The germline CDR1 and CDR2 sequences are SGHTA and FQGNSA. V was pared by 1 base and J by 10 bases, with 8 bases between. The CDR3 length is 13 residues. In DNA, the CDR3 is TGTGCCAGCAGCTTAGATCGAGGCTCACCCCTCCACTTT. This codes for CASSLDRGSPLHF.

This chain links TRBV27 with TRBJ1-5; no clear D. Trimming left V 2 bases short and J 5 bases short, with 7 bases between. Germline V gene data show CDR1 as MNHEY and CDR2 as SMNVEV (reference sequence). CDR3 size: 13 residues. The CDR3 DNA sequence: TGTGCCAGCAGTTTAATCTTTGATCAGCCCCAGCATTTT. It codes for CASSLIFDQPQHF.

This clone appeared a few times. The same CDR3 arises from other DNA sequences in this sample as well. The rearrangement uses TRBV14 and TRBJ2-7; D ambiguous. The CDR3 totals 11 residues. Germline V gene data show CDR1 as SGHDN and CDR2 as FVKESK. The germline V and J ends were trimmed by 1 base and 3 bases, with 1 base remaining between them. CDR3 loop: CASSQGYEQYF. The CDR3 DNA is TGTGCCAGCAGCCAAGGCTACGAGCAGTACTTC.

The V and J genes are TRBV21-1 and TRBJ1-1. TRBV21-1 is a pseudogene locus. The CDR3 is 15 residues long. CDR3 sequence reads: CASSKEGEGNTEAFF. CDR3 DNA sequence: TGTGCCAGCAGCAAAGAGGGGGAGGGGAACACTGAAGCTTTCTTT.

The chain employs TRBV7-9 and TRBJ2-7, with 7 bases lining up with TRBD1. The CDR3 has 14 residues. J gave up 3 bases and V 1 base, and 3 bases lay outside the gene matches. CDR1 is SEHNR and CDR2 is FQNEAQ in the germline V gene (reference sequence). CDR3 nucleotide sequence: TGTGCCAGCAGCTTAGAGGACAGGAGCTACGAGCAGTACTTC. Amino acid sequence: CASSLEDRSYEQYF.

The gene calls are TRBV27 and TRBJ1-1; D gene unclear. V gave up 7 bases and J gave up 3 bases, with 6 bases separating them. The CDR3 is 11 residues long. Germline-derived CDR1 and CDR2 are MNHEY and SMNVEV (reference sequence). CDR3 residues: CASTGYTEAFF. CDR3 bases: TGTGCCAGCACAGGTTACACTGAAGCTTTCTTT.

The chain couples TRBV5-6 to TRBJ2-4; D unresolved. V lost 4 bases to trimming and J lost 5 bases, with 16 bases between them. The CDR3 sequence is 15 residues long. Germline lookup yields CDR1 SGHDT and CDR2 YYEEEE. DNA of the CDR3: TGTGCCAGCAGCCCGTTCGATGGTTGGCAAAACATTCAGTACTTC. It is translated as CASSPFDGWQNIQYF.

This chain uses TRBV14 with TRBJ1-2; 7 nucleotides match TRBD1. The CDR3 length is 14 residues. Per the germline V gene, CDR1 is SGHDN and CDR2 is FVKESK. V gave up 4 bases and J gave up 2 bases; unmatched junction bases: 4. The CDR3 DNA is TGTGCCAGCAGCCCCTGGGGACAGAACTATGGCTACACCTTC. Translated, it gives CASSPWGQNYGYTF.

The J gene is TRBJ2-7, the V gene TRBV30, with D possibly TRBD1 on 5 matching bases. CDR1 is GTSNPN, CDR2 SVGIG, per germline (reference sequence). This CDR3 comprises 13 residues. Trimming cost V 3 bases and J 3 bases, with 12 bases left between them. In nucleotides, the CDR3 is TGTGCCTGGAGGCCAGGGCATCTCTACGAGCAGTACTTC. As protein: CAWRPGHLYEQYF.

V and J are TRBV7-9 and TRBJ2-1, with no clear D. The germline gives CDR1 SEHNR, CDR2 FQNEAQ (reference sequence). The V gene lost 1 base and the J gene lost 10 bases, with 8 bases spanning the gap. This CDR3 has 12 amino acids. The CDR3 loop is CASSLVSSEQFF. The CDR3 DNA reads as TGTGCCAGCAGCTTAGTATCCTCGGAGCAGTTCTTC.

J is TRBJ2-7 and V is TRBV6-1, with no clear D. From germline, CDR1 is MNHNS and CDR2 SASEGT. V dropped 3 bases and J dropped 1 base, with 10 bases sitting between them. The CDR3 sequence is 14 residues long. The CDR3 protein is CASSEGSQSYEQYF. The CDR3 DNA is TGTGCCAGCAGTGAGGGCAGCCAGTCCTACGAGCAGTACTTC.

V and J are TRBV29-1 and TRBJ2-7, with D maybe TRBD2 (6 bases). Germline lookup yields CDR1 SQVTM and CDR2 ANQGSEA. The germline V and J ends were trimmed by 1 base and 4 bases, with 11 bases remaining between them. The CDR3 spans 13 residues. The CDR3 spells CSVEVKGTYEQYF. The CDR3 coding sequence is TGCAGCGTTGAAGTCAAAGGGACTTACGAGCAGTACTTC.

The chain links TRBV4-1 to TRBJ2-1; 13 nucleotides align to TRBD2. The CDR3 sequence is 15 residues long. In germline, CDR1 is MGHRA, CDR2 YSYEKL. Unmatched junction bases numbered 4, after V lost 4 bases and J lost 7 bases. The CDR3 DNA sequence: TGCGCCAGCAGCCCAAGACTAGCGGGGGGTAATGAGCAGTTCTTC. Protein product: CASSPRLAGGNEQFF.

The genes are TRBV25-1 and TRBJ1-2; the D gene is possibly TRBD1 (5 bases). The germline gives CDR1 MGHDK, CDR2 SYGVNS. Trimming took 4 bases from V and 4 from J, leaving 13 bases between them. The CDR3 sequence is 14 residues long. CDR3 region: CASSGHLGGYGYTF. CDR3 sequence (DNA): TGTGCCAGCAGTGGACATTTGGGGGGCTATGGCTACACCTTC.

The V gene is TRBV10-3, the J gene TRBJ2-7; the match to TRBD2 covers 13 bases. CDR1 is ENHRY and CDR2 is SYGVKD in the germline V gene. CDR3 length: 15 residues. Trimming at V came to 7 bases and at J to 3 bases, leaving 6 bases not matched to a gene. For the CDR3, the DNA is TGTGCCATCAATATAGGGACTAGCGGGAACTACGAGCAGTACTTC. Its protein product is CAINIGTSGNYEQYF.

The chain links TRBV6-1 to TRBJ1-5; D not certain. Trimming removed 2 bases from V and 4 bases from J, with 0 bases in between. The germline V gene has CDR1 MNHNS and CDR2 SASEGT. The CDR3 extends over 11 amino acids. The CDR3 DNA reads as TGTGCCAGCAGTGAAAATCAGCCCCAGCATTTT. Translation: CASSENQPQHF.

This rearrangement joins TRBV7-8 to TRBJ2-7; no firm D call. With 4 bases removed from V and 6 bases from J, the gap between germline ends came to 10 bases. The CDR3 is made up of 12 amino acids. Per germline, CDR1 SGHVS and CDR2 FQNEAQ. CDR3 DNA: TGTGCCAGCAGCTCCAATCTCGTCGAGCAGTACTTC. This encodes CASSSNLVEQYF.

The V and J genes are TRBV7-9 and TRBJ2-1; maybe TRBD2 (5 bases). Trimming took off 5 bases at V and 5 bases at J, with 19 bases between the two ends. This CDR3 contains 16 residues. Germline V gives CDR1 SEHNR, CDR2 FQNEAQ (reference sequence). DNA of the CDR3: TGTGCCAGCAGCCGTGGGTACGGGGTTGACGACAATGAGCAGTTCTTC. It specifies CASSRGYGVDDNEQFF.

This clone was found once. The gene calls are TRBV6-1 and TRBJ2-7; 12 bases map to TRBD1. With 0 bases clipped from V and 1 base from J, the junction kept 13 bases outside the gene matches. Germline assignment: CDR1 MNHNS and CDR2 SASEGT. This CDR3 is 20 amino acids long. The CDR3 region has the DNA TGTGCCAGCAGTGAAGCAACGAGAGGGACAGGGGGCATTAGATCCTACGAGCAGTACTTC. Translating gives CASSEATRGTGGIRSYEQYF.

The chain uses TRBV5-6 and TRBJ1-3, with a tentative D call TRBD1 (6 bases). From germline, CDR1 is SGHDT and CDR2 YYEEEE. This CDR3 comprises 15 residues. Trimming stripped 4 bases from V and 0 bases from J, with 11 bases between. The CDR3 region has the DNA TGTGCCAGCAGCGACGGGACACCCTCTGGAAACACCATATATTTT. Translated, it gives CASSDGTPSGNTIYF.

The chain couples TRBV9 to TRBJ2-1; possible D gene TRBD1, 5 bases. The CDR3 is 14 residues long. Per germline, CDR1 SGDLS and CDR2 YYNGEE. V lost 2 bases and J 1 base, leaving 7 bases between the germline ends. This CDR3 is CASSVQGSYNEQFF. The CDR3 nucleotides read TGTGCCAGCAGCGTCCAGGGATCCTACAATGAGCAGTTCTTC.

V and J are TRBV2 and TRBJ2-4; D not certain. In germline, CDR1 is SNHLY, CDR2 FYNNEI. V was clipped by 6 bases and J by 5 bases, with 11 bases between them. CDR3 length equals 13 residues. CDR3 DNA: TGTGCCAGCAGGGATCTAGAAGAAAACATTCAGTACTTC. The encoded protein is CASRDLEENIQYF.

The gene calls are TRBV2 and TRBJ1-1, with no clear D. V was clipped by 7 bases and J by 3 bases, with 12 bases between them. Germline V CDR1 and CDR2: SNHLY, FYNNEI. This CDR3 contains 13 residues. The CDR3: CASTVGRDTEAFF. DNA of the CDR3: TGTGCCAGCACCGTTGGGCGGGACACTGAAGCTTTCTTT.